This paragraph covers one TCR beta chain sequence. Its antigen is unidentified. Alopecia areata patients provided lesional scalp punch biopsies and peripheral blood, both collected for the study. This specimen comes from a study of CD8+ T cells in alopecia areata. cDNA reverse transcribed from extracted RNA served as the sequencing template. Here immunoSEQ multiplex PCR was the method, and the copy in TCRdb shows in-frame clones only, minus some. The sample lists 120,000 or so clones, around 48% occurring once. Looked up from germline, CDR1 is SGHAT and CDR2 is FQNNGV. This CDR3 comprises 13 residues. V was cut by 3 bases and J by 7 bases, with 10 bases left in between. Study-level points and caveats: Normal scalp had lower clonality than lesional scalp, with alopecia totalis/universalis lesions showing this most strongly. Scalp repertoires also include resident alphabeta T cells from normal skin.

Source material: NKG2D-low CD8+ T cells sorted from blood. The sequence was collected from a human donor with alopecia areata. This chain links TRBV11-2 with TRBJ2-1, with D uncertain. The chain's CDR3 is CASSFLKSNEQFF. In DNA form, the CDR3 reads TGTGCCAGCAGCTTCCTGAAGAGTAATGAGCAGTTCTTC.